The clone carrying this TCR beta chain was counted only a few times. Its antigen is undetermined. A much larger clone differs from this one at a single base, so this may be a read error. Each donor had about 9.6 milliliters of peripheral blood drawn. The entry originates in a study of blood T cells in healthy people across ages. Notes on the study in general: The study could not conclusively compare naive and antigen-experienced cells, given its unsorted PBMCs.

There are 12 residues in the CDR3. The junction had 10 bases not matched to a gene; V was cut back by 8 bases and J by 11 bases. Germline V gene data show CDR1 as SGHTA and CDR2 as FQGNSA. A second PCR of roughly 7 to 11 cycles used a sample-barcoded 5' primer and a J-beta primer mix. A single record per CDR3 protein comes from TCRdb applying MiXCR to the 5' RACE reads. The sample holds 870,000 or so distinct CDR3 sequences; 29% are singletons and the top ten take 15% to 20%. Material: blood. The source is a woman aged 80 or over in good health. The chain carries TRBV7-2 and TRBJ2-5, with 8 positions matching TRBD2. The CDR3 region has the DNA TGTGCCAGCCGGGGACTAGTGGATGAGCAGTACTTC. Its translation is CASRGLVDEQYF.